This is a list of T cell receptor beta chains from one sample in a study of blood T cells in healthy people across ages. TCRdb itself ran the 5' RACE reads through MiXCR, one entry per CDR3 protein. Here the sample spans 550,000 to 650,000 distinct CDR3 sequences, about 30% being singletons. The sample consisted of blood. The receptors derive from an elderly woman in good health. CDR3s include the opening cysteine and the closing phenylalanine or tryptophan. The D gene is left open where the match is weak. Only some rows state a clone size, as once, few, many or a class for expanded clones.

d_gene: NA; v_gene: TRBV20-1; j_gene: TRBJ1-2; abundance: many; CDR3aa: CSARVRGSYGYTF; CDR3nt: TGCAGTGCTAGGGTCCGAGGCTCCTATGGCTACACCTTC
d_gene: TRBD2; v_gene: TRBV7-9; j_gene: TRBJ2-7; abundance: few; CDR3aa: CAGSLAGKFYEQYF; CDR3nt: TGTGCCGGCAGCTTAGCGGGGAAATTCTACGAGCAGTACTTC
d_gene: NA; v_gene: TRBV14; j_gene: TRBJ2-5; abundance: NA; CDR3aa: CASSRSYNEQYF; CDR3nt: TGTGCCAGCAGTCGATCCTACAATGAGCAGTACTTC
d_gene: NA; v_gene: TRBV12-5; j_gene: TRBJ2-7; abundance: NA; CDR3aa: CASGSGVYEQYF; CDR3nt: TGTGCTAGCGGTTCCGGGGTCTACGAGCAGTACTTC
d_gene: TRBD1; v_gene: TRBV20-1; j_gene: TRBJ2-7; abundance: many; CDR3aa: CSLQSRGSSYEQYF; CDR3nt: TGCAGTTTACAATCCAGGGGGAGCTCCTACGAGCAGTACTTC
d_gene: NA; v_gene: TRBV5-1; j_gene: TRBJ1-1; abundance: few; CDR3aa: CASSPRSFGIVDTEAFF; CDR3nt: TGCGCCAGCAGCCCACGGAGTTTCGGGATCGTAGACACTGAAGCTTTCTTT
d_gene: TRBD2; v_gene: TRBV7-2; j_gene: TRBJ2-2; abundance: few; CDR3aa: CASSFLARGVSTGELFF; CDR3nt: TGTGCCAGCAGCTTCCTTGCGCGGGGGGTTAGCACCGGGGAGCTGTTTTTT
d_gene: NA; v_gene: TRBV2; j_gene: TRBJ2-1; abundance: many; CDR3aa: CASSEQFF; CDR3nt: TGTGCCAGCAGCGAGCAGTTCTTC
d_gene: NA; v_gene: TRBV9; j_gene: TRBJ1-1; abundance: many; CDR3aa: CASSRVGGNTEAFF; CDR3nt: TGTGCCAGCAGCCGCGTCGGAGGGAATACTGAAGCTTTCTTT
d_gene: NA; v_gene: TRBV7-2; j_gene: TRBJ2-7; abundance: NA; CDR3aa: CASSVNPGFLEQYF; CDR3nt: TGTGCCAGCAGCGTAAATCCAGGTTTCCTAGAGCAGTACTTC
d_gene: NA; v_gene: TRBV2; j_gene: TRBJ1-1; abundance: NA; CDR3aa: CASRGGWYTEAFF; CDR3nt: TGTGCCAGCAGGGGGGGTTGGTACACTGAAGCTTTCTTT
d_gene: NA; v_gene: TRBV20-1; j_gene: TRBJ2-7; abundance: many; CDR3aa: CSARGPYEQYF; CDR3nt: TGCAGTGCTAGAGGGCCCTACGAGCAGTACTTC
d_gene: TRBD1; v_gene: TRBV7-2; j_gene: TRBJ2-1; abundance: many; CDR3aa: CASSTYRGYEQFF; CDR3nt: TGTGCCAGCAGCACGTACAGGGGTTATGAGCAGTTCTTC
d_gene: NA; v_gene: TRBV21-1; j_gene: TRBJ2-7; abundance: many; CDR3aa: CASSYPARDRPYEQYF; CDR3nt: TGTGCCAGCAGCTACCCAGCCCGGGACCGACCGTACGAGCAGTACTTC
d_gene: TRBD1; v_gene: TRBV5-1; j_gene: TRBJ2-1; abundance: many; CDR3aa: CASSLISGQGMYNEQFF; CDR3nt: TGCGCCAGCAGCTTGATTTCGGGACAGGGGATGTACAATGAGCAGTTCTTC
d_gene: NA; v_gene: TRBV3-1; j_gene: TRBJ2-3; abundance: many; CDR3aa: CASSQGGYSTDTQYF; CDR3nt: TGTGCCAGCAGCCAAGGGGGTTATAGCACAGATACGCAGTATTTT
d_gene: TRBD1; v_gene: TRBV27; j_gene: TRBJ2-5; abundance: many; CDR3aa: CASSWTGPQYF; CDR3nt: TGTGCCAGCAGCTGGACAGGTCCCCAGTACTTC
d_gene: NA; v_gene: TRBV6-5; j_gene: TRBJ1-2; abundance: NA; CDR3aa: CASSYSRATAGYGYTF; CDR3nt: TGTGCCAGCAGTTACTCCCGCGCCACGGCAGGCTATGGCTACACCTTC
d_gene: NA; v_gene: TRBV7-9; j_gene: TRBJ1-6; abundance: NA; CDR3aa: CASSSPGRSPLHF; CDR3nt: TGTGCCAGCAGCTCCCCCGGGCGCTCACCCCTCCACTTT
d_gene: TRBD1; v_gene: TRBV25-1; j_gene: TRBJ1-1; abundance: few; CDR3aa: CASGTGGEAFF; CDR3nt: TGTGCCAGCGGTACAGGGGGCGAAGCTTTCTTT
d_gene: TRBD1; v_gene: TRBV2; j_gene: TRBJ1-5; abundance: many; CDR3aa: CASSRDRGSDQPQHF; CDR3nt: TGTGCCAGCAGTCGGGACAGGGGTAGTGATCAGCCCCAGCATTTT
d_gene: NA; v_gene: TRBV5-1; j_gene: TRBJ1-1; abundance: NA; CDR3aa: CASSPRGGPTEAFF; CDR3nt: TGCGCCAGCAGCCCGCGAGGAGGACCCACTGAAGCTTTCTTT
d_gene: NA; v_gene: TRBV19; j_gene: TRBJ1-2; abundance: NA; CDR3aa: CASRARGIYGYTF; CDR3nt: TGTGCCAGTAGAGCTCGGGGGATCTATGGCTACACCTTC
d_gene: NA; v_gene: TRBV9; j_gene: TRBJ2-6; abundance: NA; CDR3aa: CASSVAAMIGTNVLTF; CDR3nt: TGTGCCAGCAGCGTAGCGGCCATGATAGGGACCAACGTCCTGACTTTC
d_gene: NA; v_gene: TRBV4-2; j_gene: TRBJ1-4; abundance: many; CDR3aa: CASSQATGATNEKLFF; CDR3nt: TGTGCCAGCAGCCAAGCTACCGGTGCAACTAATGAAAAACTGTTTTTT
d_gene: NA; v_gene: TRBV7-6; j_gene: TRBJ2-7; abundance: many; CDR3aa: CASSPPGRSYEQYF; CDR3nt: TGTGCCAGCAGCCCCCCCGGACGGTCCTACGAGCAGTACTTC
d_gene: NA; v_gene: TRBV30; j_gene: TRBJ1-2; abundance: NA; CDR3aa: CAWSVSRVGGYTF; CDR3nt: TGTGCCTGGAGTGTTTCAAGGGTGGGTGGCTACACCTTC
d_gene: NA; v_gene: TRBV12-3/TRBV12-4; j_gene: TRBJ2-3; abundance: NA; CDR3aa: CASIQGGGGTDTQYF; CDR3nt: TGCGCCAGTATACAGGGCGGAGGCGGCACAGATACGCAGTATTTT
d_gene: NA; v_gene: TRBV7-2; j_gene: TRBJ1-1; abundance: NA; CDR3aa: CASSLVRGAAFF; CDR3nt: TGTGCCAGCAGCTTAGTAAGGGGGGCGGCTTTCTTT
d_gene: TRBD1; v_gene: TRBV6-5; j_gene: TRBJ2-7; abundance: few; CDR3aa: CASRRFRTGVYEQYF; CDR3nt: TGTGCCAGCAGACGCTTTAGGACAGGGGTCTACGAGCAGTACTTC
d_gene: TRBD2; v_gene: TRBV20-1; j_gene: TRBJ2-1; abundance: NA; CDR3aa: CSASRTSGGAYNEQFF; CDR3nt: TGCAGTGCTAGTCGGACTAGCGGGGGGGCCTACAATGAGCAGTTCTTC
d_gene: TRBD1; v_gene: TRBV24-1; j_gene: TRBJ2-4; abundance: NA; CDR3aa: CATSDTGTGRNIQYF; CDR3nt: TGTGCCACCAGTGATACCGGGACAGGGAGGAACATTCAGTACTTC
d_gene: TRBD2; v_gene: TRBV7-2; j_gene: TRBJ2-1; abundance: many; CDR3aa: CASSRPGGASYNEQFF; CDR3nt: TGTGCCAGCAGCCGCCCCGGGGGGGCTTCCTACAATGAGCAGTTCTTC
d_gene: NA; v_gene: TRBV6-1; j_gene: TRBJ2-7; abundance: many; CDR3aa: CASSVDRPYEQYF; CDR3nt: TGTGCCAGCAGTGTTGACCGACCCTACGAGCAGTACTTC
d_gene: TRBD2; v_gene: TRBV12-3/TRBV12-4; j_gene: TRBJ2-1; abundance: many; CDR3aa: CASSPPRTGGINEQFF; CDR3nt: TGTGCCAGCAGTCCCCCCAGGACCGGGGGGATCAATGAGCAGTTCTTC
d_gene: TRBD1; v_gene: TRBV10-3; j_gene: TRBJ2-7; abundance: NA; CDR3aa: CTITRDRGYEQYF; CDR3nt: TGTACCATCACGAGGGACAGGGGCTACGAGCAGTACTTC